This T cell receptor (beta chain) was obtained from a study of vaccination effects on CD4 cells after COVID-19. V lost 11 bases and J lost 4; bases outside the gene matches: 6. CDR3 size: 14 residues. Germline V gene sequence: CDR1 SNHLY, CDR2 FYNNEI. Comment on this clone: Its matching antigen is unknown.

Method: immunoSEQ multiplex PCR; TCRdb's copy keeps in-frame clones and lacks some. The table includes about 45,000 clones, 55% to 85% detected once. Overall study findings and caveats: Clones arising from infection and from vaccination showed marked clonal contraction late after vaccination. Only a single clone (1 of 255 vaccine-induced clones in healthy vaccinees) cross-reacted with common cold coronaviruses.

Investigators separated out CD4+ T cells once approximately 11 days of culture had passed. Two doses of BNT162b2 or mRNA-1273 vaccine were administered to participants. On both days 3 and 7, half of the culture medium was replaced with IL-2 medium. The chain combines TRBV2 with TRBJ2-1; TRBD2 agrees at 12 bases. The material was CD4+ T cells from PBMCs cultured without peptide, obtained after COVID-19 vaccination. This TCR derives from a human donor who received a COVID-19 vaccine. CDR3 sequence (DNA): TGTGCCGACCAGGGGACTAGCGGGTACAATGAGCAGTTCTTC. Translated, it gives CADQGTSGYNEQFF.